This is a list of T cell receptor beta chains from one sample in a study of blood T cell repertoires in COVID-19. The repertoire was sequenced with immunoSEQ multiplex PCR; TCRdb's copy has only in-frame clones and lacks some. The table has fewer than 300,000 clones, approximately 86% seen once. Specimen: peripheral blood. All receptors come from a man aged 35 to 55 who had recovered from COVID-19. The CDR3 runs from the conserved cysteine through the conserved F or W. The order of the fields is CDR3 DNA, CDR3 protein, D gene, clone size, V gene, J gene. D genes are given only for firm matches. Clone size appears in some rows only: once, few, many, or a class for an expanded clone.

TGTGCCTGGAATTCCGGGACAGGGATCTACAATGAGCAGTTCTTC	CAWNSGTGIYNEQFF	TRBD1	-	TRBV30	TRBJ2-1
TGTGCCAGCAGTTTTGAGACAGAGAACACCGGGGAGCTGTTTTTT	CASSFETENTGELFF	-	-	TRBV27	TRBJ2-2
TGTGCCAGCAGCCCGGGACAGAGCCGTGGCTACGAGCAGTACTTC	CASSPGQSRGYEQYF	TRBD1	-	TRBV9	TRBJ2-7
TGTGCCAGCTCACCACTAGCAGATACGCAGTATTTT	CASSPLADTQYF	-	-	TRBV18	TRBJ2-3
TGTGCCAGCAGCTTGAAGATGGGGGGATCCTATGGCTACACCTTC	CASSLKMGGSYGYTF	-	few	TRBV5-4	TRBJ1-2
TGTGCCAGCAGCTTAGCGGGAGTGGAAGATACGCAGTATTTT	CASSLAGVEDTQYF	-	-	TRBV11-2	TRBJ2-3
TGTGCCTGGACCGTGCTACTGACAGCTGAAGCTTTCTTT	CAWTVLLTAEAFF	-	-	TRBV30	TRBJ1-1
TGCGCCAGCAGTCAAGGACAGGGAGTATACAATGAGCAGTTCTTC	CASSQGQGVYNEQFF	TRBD1	-	TRBV4-1	TRBJ2-1
TGTGCCAGCAGCTTATCCGGGACTGGTGATCGTGAGACCCAGTACTTC	CASSLSGTGDRETQYF	-	-	TRBV7-2	TRBJ2-5
TGTGCCAGCAGCTCCCGGGGAGGGTTTCCCGGGGAGCTGTTTTTT	CASSSRGGFPGELFF	TRBD2	-	TRBV11-2	TRBJ2-2
TGTGCCAGCAGTTACTCGACAGGGATAACTGAAGCTTTCTTT	CASSYSTGITEAFF	TRBD1	-	TRBV6-2/TRBV6-3	TRBJ1-1
TGCGCCAGCAGCATCACAGGGATGGACACCGGGGAGCTGTTTTTT	CASSITGMDTGELFF	-	-	TRBV5-1	TRBJ2-2
TGTGCCAGCAGCTTCCCGGGACAGCGCTCTGGAAACACCATATATTTT	CASSFPGQRSGNTIYF	TRBD1	few	TRBV7-2	TRBJ1-3
TGTGCCACCAGCAGACGTCAGGGGGTTAGTGAGACCCAGTACTTC	CATSRRQGVSETQYF	TRBD1	-	TRBV15	TRBJ2-5
TGTGCCAGCAGTCGTGCGGGACAGGGGTCCTACGAGCAGTACTTC	CASSRAGQGSYEQYF	TRBD1	once	TRBV27	TRBJ2-7
TGTGCCAGCAGCCAGCGGGGCTTAGGCTCCACTGAAGCTTTCTTT	CASSQRGLGSTEAFF	-	-	TRBV3-1/TRBV3-2	TRBJ1-1
TGTGCCATCAGCTCCATAGCGGGGCCGATCGGGGAGACCCAGTACTTC	CAISSIAGPIGETQYF	TRBD2	few	TRBV10-3	TRBJ2-5
TGCGCCAGCAGACGGACAGGGGAGGGAAAACTGTTTTTT	CASRRTGEGKLFF	TRBD1	-	TRBV5-1	TRBJ1-4
TGTGCCATCAGTCCCGGGACTAGTACCCGCAATGAGCAGTTCTTC	CAISPGTSTRNEQFF	TRBD2	-	TRBV10-3	TRBJ2-1
TGTGCCAGTAGTATAGAGTCCAGAAGCAATCAGCCCCAGCATTTT	CASSIESRSNQPQHF	-	-	TRBV19	TRBJ1-5
TGTGCCAGCTCACCCCGGGCGGGGGGGCCGATCACCGGGGAGCTGTTTTTT	CASSPRAGGPITGELFF	TRBD2	few	TRBV18	TRBJ2-2
TGTGCCATCAGTGGCACCGGGGGGGACACCGGGGAGCTGTTTTTT	CAISGTGGDTGELFF	TRBD2	-	TRBV10-3	TRBJ2-2
TGTGCCAGCAGCTCAATTCCGGGACACTCTTCACCCCTCCACTTT	CASSSIPGHSSPLHF	-	-	TRBV7-9	TRBJ1-6
TGTGCCAGCAGCCCGAGCGGGAGGACTCAAGAGACCCAGTACTTC	CASSPSGRTQETQYF	TRBD2	once	TRBV9	TRBJ2-5
TGTGCCAGCAGCCCCACGGGACTAGCGGGAAAACTTTCCTACAATGAGCAGTTCTTC	CASSPTGLAGKLSYNEQFF	TRBD2	few	TRBV7-3	TRBJ2-1
TGTGCCAGCAGCCCGCGGGACAGGGTCCCCTACGAGCAGTACTTC	CASSPRDRVPYEQYF	TRBD1	-	TRBV3-1/TRBV3-2	TRBJ2-7
TGTGCCAGCTCACTCAAATGGGAGACCGGGGAGCTGTTTTTT	CASSLKWETGELFF	-	-	TRBV18	TRBJ2-2
TGTGCCAGCAGACCAACTAGCGGGAGGGTATACGAGCAGTACTTC	CASRPTSGRVYEQYF	TRBD2	-	TRBV7-9	TRBJ2-7
TGTGCCAGCAGGGCCGGGACAGGGGATAGCAATCAGCCCCAGCATTTT	CASRAGTGDSNQPQHF	TRBD1	-	TRBV2	TRBJ1-5
TGTGCCAGCAGCTTAGGGACTAGCGGGAAATCCTACGAGCAGTACTTC	CASSLGTSGKSYEQYF	TRBD2	-	TRBV7-9	TRBJ2-7
TGTGCCAGCAGCGCCGCGGGGAGGAAGGCCAACGTCCTGACTTTC	CASSAAGRKANVLTF	-	-	TRBV9	TRBJ2-6
TGTGCCAGCAGCCCCGGGACTAGCGCTCATGTTTACAATGAGCAGTTCTTC	CASSPGTSAHVYNEQFF	TRBD2	-	TRBV5-5	TRBJ2-1
TGTGCCAGCTCACCACCTCTCACAGGGGGGGATCAGCCCCAGCATTTT	CASSPPLTGGDQPQHF	TRBD1	-	TRBV18	TRBJ1-5
TGTGCCACCAGCAAGGGAGACAGGTTTTACACAGATACGCAGTATTTT	CATSKGDRFYTDTQYF	-	-	TRBV15	TRBJ2-3
TGTGCCAGCAGCTCGGACGGACTAGCGGGACAAGAGACCCAGTACTTC	CASSSDGLAGQETQYF	TRBD2	-	TRBV7-2	TRBJ2-5
TGTGCCAGCACCTCTCTGACCCGGACAGGTTTTAAGGGGACCCAGTACTTC	CASTSLTRTGFKGTQYF	TRBD1	-	TRBV5-6	TRBJ2-5
TGTGCCAGCAGCCCGTGGGGCGGAGAGACCCAGTACTTC	CASSPWGGETQYF	-	few	TRBV7-9	TRBJ2-5
TGTGCCAGCAGTCAAGCGGGGGCTAGCAATCAGCCCCAGCATTTT	CASSQAGASNQPQHF	-	-	TRBV7-9	TRBJ1-5
TGTGCCATCATGAGGACTAGCGGGACAGCCGTCGGGGAGCTGTTTTTT	CAIMRTSGTAVGELFF	TRBD2	-	TRBV10-3	TRBJ2-2
TGTGCCAGCAGGCGAGGGCGCTCTGGGGCCAACGTCCTGACTTTC	CASRRGRSGANVLTF	-	-	TRBV6-5	TRBJ2-6
TGTGCCAGCAGCAAAGAGGGTGGGATTGAGCGGAGCTCCTTTGGGGATACGCAGTATTTT	CASSKEGGIERSSFGDTQYF	-	-	TRBV21-1	TRBJ2-3
TGTGCCAGCAGCTTAGCCAGCGGGGGTATCAACGAGCAGTACTTC	CASSLASGGINEQYF	TRBD2	-	TRBV7-2	TRBJ2-7
TGCAGCGTTGAAGAAGGGACACCCTGGGAGACCCAGTACTTC	CSVEEGTPWETQYF	-	-	TRBV29-1	TRBJ2-5